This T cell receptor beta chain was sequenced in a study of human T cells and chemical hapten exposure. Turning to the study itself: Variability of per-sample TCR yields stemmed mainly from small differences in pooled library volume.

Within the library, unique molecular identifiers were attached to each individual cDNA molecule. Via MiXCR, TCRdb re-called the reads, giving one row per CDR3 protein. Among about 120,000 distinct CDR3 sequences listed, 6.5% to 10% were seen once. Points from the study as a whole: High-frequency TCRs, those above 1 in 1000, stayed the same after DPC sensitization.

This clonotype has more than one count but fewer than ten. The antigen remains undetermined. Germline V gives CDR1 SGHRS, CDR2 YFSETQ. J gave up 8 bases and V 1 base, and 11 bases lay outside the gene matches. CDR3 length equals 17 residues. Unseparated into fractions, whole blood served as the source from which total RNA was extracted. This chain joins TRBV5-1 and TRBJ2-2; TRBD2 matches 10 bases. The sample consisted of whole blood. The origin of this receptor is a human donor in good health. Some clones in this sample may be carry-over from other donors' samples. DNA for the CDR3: TGCGCCAGCAGCTTGCCTAGCGGGAGAGTTCCCCCGGGGGAGCTGTTTTTT. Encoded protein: CASSLPSGRVPPGELFF.